The 15 T cell receptor beta chains below were found in one sample sequenced in a study of T cells in Graves' hyperthyroidism and ophthalmopathy. Researchers amplified the TCR beta CDR3 regions from RNA transcripts. A set of HTBI primers served as the primers for a first-round RT-PCR of the TCR CDR3. One entry per CDR3 protein, called by TCRdb with MiXCR from the multiplex PCR reads. The table lists about 350,000 distinct CDR3 sequences, approximately 13% of them singletons. What was sequenced was blood. Source of these receptors: a woman between 25 and 40 years old with Graves' hyperthyroidism.

This clonotype was picked up many times. The rearrangement uses TRBV20-1 and TRBJ2-1; D unresolved. V lost 3 bases and J lost 7, with 13 bases in between. Germline V CDR1 and CDR2: DFQATT, SNEGSKA (reference sequence). The CDR3 is 13 amino acids. CDR3 bases: TGCAGTGCTAGCTCCCATCTCCTAAATGAGCAGTTCTTC. It specifies CSASSHLLNEQFF.

The V call is TRBV18, the J call TRBJ2-2, with TRBD1 as a possible D gene (6 bases). Germline V gene lookup returns CDR1 KGHSH and CDR2 LQKENI. The length of the CDR3 is 14 residues. The ends were cut back, 3 bases at V and 4 bases at J, with 9 bases in the middle. DNA for the CDR3: TGTGCCAGCTCACCGGACAGAGTCACCGGGGAGCTGTTTTTT. The encoded protein is CASSPDRVTGELFF.

The rearrangement links TRBV25-1 to TRBJ1-3; D remains unclear. CDR3 length: 13 residues. V was shortened by 5 bases and J by 8 bases, with 13 bases between the two germline ends. Per germline, CDR1 MGHDK and CDR2 SYGVNS. CDR3 DNA: TGTGCCAGCAGTCCATCCGCTGATTACACCATATATTTT. Its translation is CASSPSADYTIYF.

This clonotype was observed many times. CDR3 nucleotides: TGTGCCAGCTCAGCCGAACAGGGGTCCTCTGGAAACACCATATATTTT. Amino acid sequence: CASSAEQGSSGNTIYF. The chain recombines TRBV18 with TRBJ1-3; TRBD1 agrees at 7 bases. V dropped 5 bases and J dropped 0; count of bases not matched to a gene: 7. The CDR3 covers 16 residues. Germline values: CDR1 KGHSH, CDR2 LQKENI.

This clonotype was seen a few times. The CDR3 DNA is TGTGCCAGCAGCTTCGGGCAGGGTGTATCCAATGAGCAGTTCTTC. Translation: CASSFGQGVSNEQFF. The chain recombines TRBV7-8 with TRBJ2-1; perhaps TRBD1 as D (5 bases). V was cut by 3 bases and J by 6 bases, with 15 bases left in between. There are 15 residues in the CDR3. Per germline, CDR1 SGHVS and CDR2 FQNEAQ.

The CDR3, as DNA: TGTGCCAGCAGTGACCACGGCGGGAATGAAAAACTGTTTTTT. As protein: CASSDHGGNEKLFF. The chain uses TRBV11-1 and TRBJ1-4; D gene ambiguous. The germline gives CDR1 SGHAT, CDR2 FQDESV (reference sequence). CDR3 length: 14 residues. V lost 6 bases and J 5 bases, leaving 13 bases between the germline ends.

This clonotype has a handful of counts. The DNA of the CDR3 is TGTGCCAGCAGCGCAAGCACTGGCGGGAGGGCAGTCTACAATGAGCAGTTCTTC. Protein product: CASSASTGGRAVYNEQFF. The chain combines TRBV4-2 with TRBJ2-1; 9 bases agree with TRBD2. The germline V gene encodes CDR1 LGHNA and CDR2 YNFKEQ. The CDR3 length is 18 residues. Trimming took 5 bases from V and 3 from J; bases not matched to a gene: 14.

A single count supports this clonotype. Possible read error: a much larger clone is one base away. The V gene is TRBV11-2, the J gene TRBJ1-1, with a tentative D call TRBD1 (6 bases). CDR1 SGHAT and CDR2 FQNNGV come from the germline V gene. The CDR3 extends over 14 amino acids. Deletions cut 7 bases from V and 3 bases from J, with 15 bases between. DNA of the CDR3: TGTGCCAGCAACCCGGACAAGGGGGACACTGAAGCTTTCTTT. This sequence encodes CASNPDKGDTEAFF.

The chain uses TRBV4-1 and TRBJ2-1; D is uncertain. The CDR3 has 17 residues. Germline assignment: CDR1 MGHRA and CDR2 YSYEKL. V was shortened by 1 base and J by 0 bases, with 13 bases between the two germline ends. In DNA, the CDR3 is TGCGCCAGCAGCCAAGGGTCTACTTACTTCTCCTACAATGAGCAGTTCTTC. This codes for CASSQGSTYFSYNEQFF.

The chain is built from TRBV20-1 and TRBJ2-7; TRBD2 aligns across 9 bases. This CDR3 comprises 13 residues. The V segment lost 3 bases and the J segment 6 bases; nucleotides outside the gene matches: 6. Germline assignment: CDR1 DFQATT and CDR2 SNEGSKA (reference sequence). This chain's CDR3 is CSASMASGAEQYF. The CDR3, as DNA: TGCAGTGCTAGTATGGCTAGCGGGGCCGAGCAGTACTTC.

This clonotype was recorded many times. The chain uses TRBV19 and TRBJ2-5; D may be TRBD2 (6 bases). CDR3 length equals 13 residues. With 10 bases removed from V and 0 bases from J, the gap between germline ends came to 12 bases. Germline CDR1 is LNHDA and CDR2 is SQIVND (reference sequence). CDR3 in amino acids: CATPGLHQETQYF. In DNA, the CDR3 is TGTGCCACCCCGGGACTTCACCAAGAGACCCAGTACTTC.

Concerning this clonotype itself: This may be a read error, as it is one base from a much larger clone. V gene TRBV27 combines with J gene TRBJ1-5; D unclear. Germline-derived CDR1 and CDR2 are MNHEY and SMNVEV (reference sequence). The CDR3 totals 13 residues. The CDR3 nucleotides are TGTGCCGGCAGTGAAGAGGGCAGGCGGCCCCAGCATTTT. This codes for CAGSEEGRRPQHF.

This clonotype was counted many times. The rearrangement uses TRBV28 and TRBJ1-4; 8 positions agree with TRBD1. With 2 bases clipped from V and 6 bases from J, the junction kept 2 bases outside the gene matches. CDR1 is MDHEN and CDR2 is SYDVKM in the germline V gene. This CDR3 has 14 residues. This CDR3 reads CASSLEQGDEKLFF. For the CDR3, the DNA is TGTGCCAGCAGTTTAGAACAGGGGGATGAAAAACTGTTTTTT.

This clonotype was counted only a few times. The V and J genes are TRBV6-5 and TRBJ1-3; D unresolved. Deletions cut 2 bases from V and 2 bases from J, with 4 bases between. The CDR3 has 13 amino acids. Germline assignment: CDR1 MNHEY and CDR2 SVGAGI. The CDR3 is CASSYGAGNTIYF. The DNA of the CDR3 is TGTGCCAGCAGTTACGGGGCTGGAAACACCATATATTTT.

This rearrangement joins TRBV28 to TRBJ2-3; D perhaps matches TRBD1 (6 bases). The V gene's germline CDR1 is MDHEN and CDR2 SYDVKM. CDR3 length equals 12 residues. V dropped 2 bases and J dropped 13 bases, with 13 bases sitting between them. For the CDR3, the DNA is TGTGCCAGCAGTTTACCACAGGGCGTAGAGTATTTT. Translating gives CASSLPQGVEYF. Complete variable domain (other parts from reference TRBV28 and TRBJ2-3): DVKVTQSSRYLVKRTGEKVFLECVQDMDHENMFWYRQDPGLGLRLIYFSYDVKMKEKGDIPEGYSVSREKKERFSLILESASTNQTSMYLCASSLPQGVEYFGPGTRLTVL.